This is a list of T cell receptor beta chains from one sample in a study of technical replicates of blood from a handful of donors. The repertoire was sequenced with immunoSEQ multiplex PCR; TCRdb's copy has only in-frame clones and lacks some. The table records tens of thousands of clones, approximately 96% of them present only once. The sequenced material came from T cells isolated from PBMCs. The receptor set was obtained from a human donor in good health. CDR3s include the opening cysteine and the closing phenylalanine or tryptophan. D genes are given only for firm matches. The size of a clone is reported for some rows only, either as once, few or many, or as a class for expanded clones.

cdr3_length: 12
d_call: -
v_call: TRBV2
j_call: TRBJ2-2
clone_size: -
cdr3_nt: TGTGCCAGCACTAGCAGCACCGGGGAGCTGTTTTTT
cdr3_aa: CASTSSTGELFF

cdr3_length: 16
d_call: -
v_call: TRBV5-6
j_call: TRBJ2-6
clone_size: -
cdr3_nt: TGTGCCAGCAGCATAACACCGAACTCTGGGGCCAACGTCCTGACTTTC
cdr3_aa: CASSITPNSGANVLTF

cdr3_length: 16
d_call: TRBD1
v_call: TRBV12-5
j_call: TRBJ2-1
clone_size: -
cdr3_nt: TGTGCTAGTGGATGGCCAACAGGGGGCGCCTGGAATGAGCAGTTCTTC
cdr3_aa: CASGWPTGGAWNEQFF

cdr3_length: 13
d_call: TRBD1
v_call: TRBV6-4
j_call: TRBJ1-2
clone_size: -
cdr3_nt: TGTGCCAGCAGCCCGGGGACAGGTGGTGGCTACACCTTC
cdr3_aa: CASSPGTGGGYTF

cdr3_length: 14
d_call: TRBD1
v_call: TRBV6-5
j_call: TRBJ1-1
clone_size: once
cdr3_nt: TGTGCCAGCAGTTACTTAGGACAGGGGCTGGAAGCTTTCTTT
cdr3_aa: CASSYLGQGLEAFF

cdr3_length: 13
d_call: TRBD1
v_call: TRBV5-6
j_call: TRBJ2-5
clone_size: -
cdr3_nt: TGTGCCAGCAGCTTGACAGGGGGCGAGACCCAGTACTTC
cdr3_aa: CASSLTGGETQYF

cdr3_length: 16
d_call: -
v_call: TRBV15
j_call: TRBJ1-5
clone_size: -
cdr3_nt: TGTGCCACCAGCAGAGACTTACCGGTCGTCAATCAGCCCCAGCATTTT
cdr3_aa: CATSRDLPVVNQPQHF

cdr3_length: 10
d_call: -
v_call: TRBV11-2
j_call: TRBJ2-1
clone_size: -
cdr3_nt: TGTGCCAGCAGCCATGATGAGCAGTTCTTC
cdr3_aa: CASSHDEQFF

cdr3_length: 14
d_call: TRBD1
v_call: TRBV27
j_call: TRBJ2-7
clone_size: once
cdr3_nt: TGTGCCAGCAGTTTATCGAGGGGGCTCAACGAGCAGTACTTC
cdr3_aa: CASSLSRGLNEQYF

cdr3_length: 16
d_call: -
v_call: TRBV7-9
j_call: TRBJ2-1
clone_size: -
cdr3_nt: TGTGCCAGCAGCTTAGATTGGGGGCGCGAACACAATGAGCAGTTCTTC
cdr3_aa: CASSLDWGREHNEQFF

cdr3_length: 11
d_call: -
v_call: TRBV28
j_call: TRBJ2-2
clone_size: -
cdr3_nt: TGTGCCAGCAGCCTGACCGGGGAGCTGTTTTTT
cdr3_aa: CASSLTGELFF

cdr3_length: 17
d_call: TRBD1
v_call: TRBV30
j_call: TRBJ2-3
clone_size: -
cdr3_nt: TGTGCCTGGGACCAACTTGAAACTCAACAGGGGACAGATACGCAGTATTTT
cdr3_aa: CAWDQLETQQGTDTQYF

cdr3_length: 15
d_call: -
v_call: TRBV19
j_call: TRBJ1-1
clone_size: -
cdr3_nt: TGTGCCAGTAGGAACACAGCTGACGTGAACACTGAAGCTTTCTTT
cdr3_aa: CASRNTADVNTEAFF

cdr3_length: 17
d_call: TRBD2
v_call: TRBV5-1
j_call: TRBJ2-2
clone_size: -
cdr3_nt: TGCGCCAGCAAGATTGCGGGAGGGCCTCTTGGCACCGGGGAGCTGTTTTTT
cdr3_aa: CASKIAGGPLGTGELFF

cdr3_length: 16
d_call: -
v_call: TRBV15
j_call: TRBJ2-7
clone_size: -
cdr3_nt: TGTGCCACCAGCGGAGAGACAGGCCAACCTCCCTACGAGCAGTACTTC
cdr3_aa: CATSGETGQPPYEQYF

cdr3_length: 16
d_call: TRBD1
v_call: TRBV5-6
j_call: TRBJ1-5
clone_size: -
cdr3_nt: TGTGCCAGCAGCTTGGGGACAGGATTGAGCAATCAGCCCCAGCATTTT
cdr3_aa: CASSLGTGLSNQPQHF

cdr3_length: 17
d_call: -
v_call: TRBV27
j_call: TRBJ2-3
clone_size: -
cdr3_nt: TGTGCCAGCAGTTTAAGGGGGAGAGTAGCGCTCACAGATACGCAGTATTTT
cdr3_aa: CASSLRGRVALTDTQYF

cdr3_length: 14
d_call: -
v_call: TRBV7-9
j_call: TRBJ2-5
clone_size: -
cdr3_nt: TGTGCCAGCAGCTTAGTAGGGGAGGAAGAGACCCAGTACTTC
cdr3_aa: CASSLVGEEETQYF

cdr3_length: 14
d_call: -
v_call: TRBV7-3
j_call: TRBJ2-1
clone_size: -
cdr3_nt: TGTGCCGCCCCACTAGGGAAATCATTATTGGGGCAGTTCTTC
cdr3_aa: CAAPLGKSLLGQFF

cdr3_length: 11
d_call: -
v_call: TRBV14
j_call: TRBJ2-7
clone_size: -
cdr3_nt: TGTGCCAGCAGCCAAGTCAACGAGCAGTACTTC
cdr3_aa: CASSQVNEQYF

cdr3_length: 16
d_call: -
v_call: TRBV25-1
j_call: TRBJ1-2
clone_size: once
cdr3_nt: TGTGCCAGCAGTGAGGCAGGAGGGAGAAAGTCTTCTGGCTACACCTTC
cdr3_aa: CASSEAGGRKSSGYTF

cdr3_length: 14
d_call: TRBD2
v_call: TRBV6-6
j_call: TRBJ2-7
clone_size: -
cdr3_nt: TGTGCCAGCAGTTACCGGGAGGGGTCCTACGAGCAGTACTTC
cdr3_aa: CASSYREGSYEQYF

cdr3_length: 13
d_call: -
v_call: TRBV28
j_call: TRBJ1-2
clone_size: -
cdr3_nt: TGTGCCAGCAAGGCAGGGGCTAACTATGGCTACACCTTC
cdr3_aa: CASKAGANYGYTF

cdr3_length: 10
d_call: -
v_call: TRBV29-1
j_call: TRBJ1-1
clone_size: once
cdr3_nt: TGCAGCGTAGACCGGGGGGGAGCTTTCTTT
cdr3_aa: CSVDRGGAFF

cdr3_length: 15
d_call: -
v_call: TRBV2
j_call: TRBJ2-2
clone_size: -
cdr3_nt: TGTGCCAGCAGTGAGGGACTCCTACCTTCCGGGGAGCTGTTTTTT
cdr3_aa: CASSEGLLPSGELFF

cdr3_length: 15
d_call: TRBD2
v_call: TRBV30
j_call: TRBJ2-1
clone_size: -
cdr3_nt: TGTGCCGGCACCCCGGGACTAGCGAATAACAATGAGCAGTTCTTC
cdr3_aa: CAGTPGLANNNEQFF

cdr3_length: 15
d_call: TRBD1
v_call: TRBV6-5
j_call: TRBJ2-7
clone_size: -
cdr3_nt: TGTGCCAGCAGTACCCGAGACAGGGGTTCCTACGAGCAGTACTTC
cdr3_aa: CASSTRDRGSYEQYF

cdr3_length: 12
d_call: -
v_call: TRBV7-2
j_call: TRBJ2-5
clone_size: -
cdr3_nt: TGTGCCAGCAGCGAGGGAGGAGAGACCCAGTACTTC
cdr3_aa: CASSEGGETQYF

cdr3_length: 16
d_call: -
v_call: TRBV5-6
j_call: TRBJ2-1
clone_size: -
cdr3_nt: TGTGCCAGCAGCTTAGAATTTCCGAGCTCCTACAATGAGCAGTTCTTC
cdr3_aa: CASSLEFPSSYNEQFF

cdr3_length: 13
d_call: TRBD1
v_call: TRBV2
j_call: TRBJ2-1
clone_size: -
cdr3_nt: TGTGCCAGCAGCTACAGGGGGCTTAATGAGCAGTTCTTC
cdr3_aa: CASSYRGLNEQFF

cdr3_length: 19
d_call: TRBD2
v_call: TRBV4-3
j_call: TRBJ2-1
clone_size: -
cdr3_nt: TGCGCCAGCAGCCTAAGTTATGTCCTAGCGGGAGGTCGGGGCAATGAGCAGTTCTTC
cdr3_aa: CASSLSYVLAGGRGNEQFF

cdr3_length: 14
d_call: TRBD1
v_call: TRBV5-1
j_call: TRBJ1-2
clone_size: -
cdr3_nt: TGCGCCAGCAGCGAGGGACAGGGTACCTATGGCTACACCTTC
cdr3_aa: CASSEGQGTYGYTF

cdr3_length: 14
d_call: -
v_call: TRBV7-3
j_call: TRBJ1-5
clone_size: -
cdr3_nt: TGTGCCAGCAGCTTAGGGGGGTCGGGGCAGCCCCAGCATTTT
cdr3_aa: CASSLGGSGQPQHF

cdr3_length: 13
d_call: TRBD1
v_call: TRBV5-4
j_call: TRBJ1-4
clone_size: -
cdr3_nt: TGTGCCAGCAGCCCCGACAGGGGTGAAAAACTGTTTTTT
cdr3_aa: CASSPDRGEKLFF

cdr3_length: 16
d_call: TRBD2
v_call: TRBV30
j_call: TRBJ2-1
clone_size: -
cdr3_nt: TGTGCCTGGAGTTCGGGCCAAGGCGGGAGTAGAAATGAGCAGTTCTTC
cdr3_aa: CAWSSGQGGSRNEQFF

cdr3_length: 16
d_call: TRBD1
v_call: TRBV6-1
j_call: TRBJ1-1
clone_size: -
cdr3_nt: TGTGCCAGCAGTGAAGCCAGGACAGGGTGGTACACTGAAGCTTTCTTT
cdr3_aa: CASSEARTGWYTEAFF

cdr3_length: 12
d_call: TRBD1
v_call: TRBV5-1
j_call: TRBJ1-2
clone_size: -
cdr3_nt: TGCGCCAGCAGCATGACAGGGAGTGGCTACACCTTC
cdr3_aa: CASSMTGSGYTF

cdr3_length: 15
d_call: -
v_call: TRBV5-1
j_call: TRBJ2-7
clone_size: -
cdr3_nt: TGCGCCAGCAGCCCAGAGGGACTGTACGGCTACGAGCAGTACTTC
cdr3_aa: CASSPEGLYGYEQYF

cdr3_length: 14
d_call: TRBD1
v_call: TRBV30
j_call: TRBJ1-6
clone_size: -
cdr3_nt: TGTGCCTGGAGCGCCGGACAGGATAATTCACCCCTCCACTTT
cdr3_aa: CAWSAGQDNSPLHF

cdr3_length: 15
d_call: -
v_call: TRBV12-2
j_call: TRBJ2-6
clone_size: -
cdr3_nt: TGTGCAAGTCGCTTAGAACAGCCTGGGGCCAACGTCCTGACTTTC
cdr3_aa: CASRLEQPGANVLTF

cdr3_length: 18
d_call: TRBD2
v_call: TRBV25-1
j_call: TRBJ2-7
clone_size: -
cdr3_nt: TGTGCCAGCAGTGAATGGGGGACTAGCGGGAGAAGTAGGTACGAGCAGTACTTC
cdr3_aa: CASSEWGTSGRSRYEQYF

cdr3_length: 18
d_call: TRBD2
v_call: TRBV4-3
j_call: TRBJ2-1
clone_size: -
cdr3_nt: TGCGCCAGCAGCCAAGATTGGCGGCTAGCGGGAGTTTGGGGTGAGCAGTTCTTC
cdr3_aa: CASSQDWRLAGVWGEQFF

cdr3_length: 16
d_call: TRBD1
v_call: TRBV9
j_call: TRBJ2-3
clone_size: -
cdr3_nt: TGTGCCAGCAGCGTAGAGTCAGGGGGTTTCACAGATACGCAGTATTTT
cdr3_aa: CASSVESGGFTDTQYF

cdr3_length: 15
d_call: -
v_call: TRBV28
j_call: TRBJ1-4
clone_size: -
cdr3_nt: TGTGCCAGCAGTTTAGGGTCAGGGATAAATGAAAAACTGTTTTTT
cdr3_aa: CASSLGSGINEKLFF

cdr3_length: 15
d_call: -
v_call: TRBV6-1
j_call: TRBJ1-4
clone_size: -
cdr3_nt: TGTGCCAGCAGTGAAAGCCGTTCAACTAATGAAAAACTGTTTTTT
cdr3_aa: CASSESRSTNEKLFF

cdr3_length: 16
d_call: TRBD1
v_call: TRBV4-3
j_call: TRBJ1-3
clone_size: -
cdr3_nt: TGCGCCAGCAGCCAAGTGCAGGGGGCGGAAGGAAACACCATATATTTT
cdr3_aa: CASSQVQGAEGNTIYF

cdr3_length: 15
d_call: -
v_call: TRBV19
j_call: TRBJ2-7
clone_size: -
cdr3_nt: TGTGCCAGTAGTATCCACAGCGGGTCCTCCTACGAGCAGTACTTC
cdr3_aa: CASSIHSGSSYEQYF

cdr3_length: 12
d_call: -
v_call: TRBV6-5
j_call: TRBJ2-1
clone_size: -
cdr3_nt: TGTGCCAGCAGTTCCCCAGGCAATGAGCAGTTCTTC
cdr3_aa: CASSSPGNEQFF

cdr3_length: 16
d_call: TRBD1
v_call: TRBV7-8
j_call: TRBJ2-6
clone_size: -
cdr3_nt: TGTGCCAGCAGCTTATATGGGACAGGCATAACCAACGTCCTGACTTTC
cdr3_aa: CASSLYGTGITNVLTF

cdr3_length: 14
d_call: -
v_call: TRBV9
j_call: TRBJ2-7
clone_size: -
cdr3_nt: TGTGCCAGCAGCGTAGAGGCCAGGGTCCACGAGCAGTACTTC
cdr3_aa: CASSVEARVHEQYF